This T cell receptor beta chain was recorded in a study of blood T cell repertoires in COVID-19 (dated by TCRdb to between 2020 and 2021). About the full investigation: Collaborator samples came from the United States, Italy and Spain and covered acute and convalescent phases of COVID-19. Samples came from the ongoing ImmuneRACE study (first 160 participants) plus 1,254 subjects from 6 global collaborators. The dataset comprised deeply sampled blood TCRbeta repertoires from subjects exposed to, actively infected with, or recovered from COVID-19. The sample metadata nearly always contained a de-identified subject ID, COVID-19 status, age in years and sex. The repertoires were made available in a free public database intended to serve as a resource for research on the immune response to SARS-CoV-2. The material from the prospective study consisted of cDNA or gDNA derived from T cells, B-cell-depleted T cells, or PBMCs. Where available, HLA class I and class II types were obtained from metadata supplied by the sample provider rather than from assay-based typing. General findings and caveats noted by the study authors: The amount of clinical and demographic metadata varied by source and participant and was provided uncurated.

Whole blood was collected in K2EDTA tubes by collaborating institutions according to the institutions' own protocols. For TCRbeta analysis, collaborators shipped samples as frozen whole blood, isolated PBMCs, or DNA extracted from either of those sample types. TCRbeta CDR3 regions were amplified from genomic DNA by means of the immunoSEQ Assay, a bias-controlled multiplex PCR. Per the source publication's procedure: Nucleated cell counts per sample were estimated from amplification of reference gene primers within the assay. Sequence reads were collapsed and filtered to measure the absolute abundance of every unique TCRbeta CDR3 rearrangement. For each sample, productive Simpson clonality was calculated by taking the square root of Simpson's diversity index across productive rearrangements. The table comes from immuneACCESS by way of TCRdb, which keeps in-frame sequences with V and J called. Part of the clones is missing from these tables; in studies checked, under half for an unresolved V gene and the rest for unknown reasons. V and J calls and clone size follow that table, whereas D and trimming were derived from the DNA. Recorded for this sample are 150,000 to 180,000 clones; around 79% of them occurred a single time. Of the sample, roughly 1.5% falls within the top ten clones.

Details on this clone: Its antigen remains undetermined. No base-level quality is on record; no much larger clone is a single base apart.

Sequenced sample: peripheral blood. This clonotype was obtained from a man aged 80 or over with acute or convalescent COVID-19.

The bases read TGTGCCAGCAGCTCTCTGGGGCGGGGGGCGCGGGATCGTGGCTACACCTTC. Its translation is CASSSLGRGARDRGYTF. The chain joins TRBV21-1 to TRBJ1-2. TRBV21-1 is termed a pseudogene. The CDR3 runs 17 residues from the cysteine to the phenylalanine. The retained sequence is limited to the CDR3, 51 bases, with the frame set at the first base.